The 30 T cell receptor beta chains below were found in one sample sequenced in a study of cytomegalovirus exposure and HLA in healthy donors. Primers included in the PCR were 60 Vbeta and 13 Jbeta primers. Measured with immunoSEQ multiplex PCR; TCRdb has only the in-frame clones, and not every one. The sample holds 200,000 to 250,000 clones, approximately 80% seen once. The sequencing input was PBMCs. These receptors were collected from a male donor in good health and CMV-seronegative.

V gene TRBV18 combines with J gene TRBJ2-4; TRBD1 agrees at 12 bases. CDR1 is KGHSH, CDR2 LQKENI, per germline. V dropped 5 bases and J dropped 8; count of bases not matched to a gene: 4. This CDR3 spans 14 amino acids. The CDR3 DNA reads TGTGCCAGCTCATGGGACAGGGGGCCTGACATTCAGTACTTC. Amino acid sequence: CASSWDRGPDIQYF.

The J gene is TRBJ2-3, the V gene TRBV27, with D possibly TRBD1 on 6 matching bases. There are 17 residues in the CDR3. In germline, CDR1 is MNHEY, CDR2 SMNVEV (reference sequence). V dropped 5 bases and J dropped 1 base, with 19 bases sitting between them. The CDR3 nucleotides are TGTGCCAGCAGTCGCTCGACAGGACCGGCCGGCACAGATACGCAGTATTTT. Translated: CASSRSTGPAGTDTQYF.

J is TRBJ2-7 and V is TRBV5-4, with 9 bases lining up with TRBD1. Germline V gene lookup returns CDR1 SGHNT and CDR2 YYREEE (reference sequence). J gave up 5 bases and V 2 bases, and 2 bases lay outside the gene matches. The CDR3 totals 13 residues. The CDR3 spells CASSLQGANEQYF. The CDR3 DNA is TGTGCCAGCAGCTTACAGGGGGCGAACGAGCAGTACTTC.

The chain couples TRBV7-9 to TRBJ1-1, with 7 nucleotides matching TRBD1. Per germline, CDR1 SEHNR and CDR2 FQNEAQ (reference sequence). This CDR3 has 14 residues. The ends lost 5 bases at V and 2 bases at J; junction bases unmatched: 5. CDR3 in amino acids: CASSPGQVNTEAFF. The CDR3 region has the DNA TGTGCCAGCAGCCCCGGACAGGTAAACACTGAAGCTTTCTTT.

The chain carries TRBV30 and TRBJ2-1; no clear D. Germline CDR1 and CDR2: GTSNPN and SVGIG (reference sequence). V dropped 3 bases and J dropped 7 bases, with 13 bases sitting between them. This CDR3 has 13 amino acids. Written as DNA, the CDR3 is TGTGCCTGGAGGAAAGCAAGATGGAATGAGCAGTTCTTC. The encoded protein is CAWRKARWNEQFF. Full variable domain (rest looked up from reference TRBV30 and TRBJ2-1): SQTIHQWPATLVQPVGSPLSLECTVEGTSNPNLYWYRQAAGRGLQLLFYSVGIGQISSEVPQNLSASRPQDRQFILSSKKLLLSDSGFYLCAWRKARWNEQFFGPGTRLTVL.

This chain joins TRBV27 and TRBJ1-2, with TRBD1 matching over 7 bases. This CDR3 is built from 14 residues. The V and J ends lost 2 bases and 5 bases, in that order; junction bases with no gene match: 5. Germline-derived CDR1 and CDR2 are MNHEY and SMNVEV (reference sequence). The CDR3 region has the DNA TGTGCCAGCAGTTTAGCAGGGGGGCCATATGGCTACACCTTC. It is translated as CASSLAGGPYGYTF.

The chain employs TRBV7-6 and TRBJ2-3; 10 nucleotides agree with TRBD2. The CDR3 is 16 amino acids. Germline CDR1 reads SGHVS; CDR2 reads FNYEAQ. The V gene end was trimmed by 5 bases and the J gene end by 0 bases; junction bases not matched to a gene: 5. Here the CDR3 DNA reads TGTGCCAGCAGCCCCTTAGCGGGGGGAAGCACAGATACGCAGTATTTT. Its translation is CASSPLAGGSTDTQYF.

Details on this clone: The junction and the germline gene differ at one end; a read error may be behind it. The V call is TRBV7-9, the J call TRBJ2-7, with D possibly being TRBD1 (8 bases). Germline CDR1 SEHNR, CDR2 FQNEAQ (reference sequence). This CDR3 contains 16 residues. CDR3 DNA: TGTTCCAGATCCGGACAGGGAGGGGTTAGAGGATACGAGCAGTACTTC. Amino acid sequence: CSRSGQGGVRGYEQYF.

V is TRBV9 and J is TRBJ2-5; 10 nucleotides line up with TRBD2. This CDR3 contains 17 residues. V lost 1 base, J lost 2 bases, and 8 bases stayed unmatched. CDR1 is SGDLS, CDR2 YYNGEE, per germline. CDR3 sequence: CASSVTTGLASQETQYF. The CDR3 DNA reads TGTGCCAGCAGCGTAACTACGGGACTAGCGTCTCAAGAGACCCAGTACTTC.

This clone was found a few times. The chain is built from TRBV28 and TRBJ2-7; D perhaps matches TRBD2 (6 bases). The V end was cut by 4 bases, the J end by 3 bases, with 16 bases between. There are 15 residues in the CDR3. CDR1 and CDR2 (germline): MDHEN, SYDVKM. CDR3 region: CASSSVADSLYEQYF. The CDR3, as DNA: TGTGCCAGCAGTTCTGTAGCGGATTCGCTCTACGAGCAGTACTTC.

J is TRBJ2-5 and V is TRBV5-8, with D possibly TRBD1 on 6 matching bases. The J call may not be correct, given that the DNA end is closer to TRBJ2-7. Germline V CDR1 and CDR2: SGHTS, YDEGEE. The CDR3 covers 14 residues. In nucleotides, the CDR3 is TGTGCCAGCAGCTTGGTACAGGGATCCTACGAGCAGTACTTC. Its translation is CASSLVQGSYEQYF.

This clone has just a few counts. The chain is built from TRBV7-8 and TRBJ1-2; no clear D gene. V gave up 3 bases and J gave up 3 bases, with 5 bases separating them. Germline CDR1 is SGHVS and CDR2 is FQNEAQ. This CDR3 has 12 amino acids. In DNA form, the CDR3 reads TGTGCCAGCAGCTTTGAGCACTATGGCTACACCTTC. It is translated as CASSFEHYGYTF.

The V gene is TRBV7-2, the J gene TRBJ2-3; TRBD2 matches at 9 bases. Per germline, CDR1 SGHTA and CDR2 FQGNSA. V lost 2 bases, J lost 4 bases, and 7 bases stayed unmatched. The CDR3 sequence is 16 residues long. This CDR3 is CASSLRLAGAADTQYF. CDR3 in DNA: TGTGCCAGCAGCTTACGGTTAGCGGGAGCTGCAGATACGCAGTATTTT.

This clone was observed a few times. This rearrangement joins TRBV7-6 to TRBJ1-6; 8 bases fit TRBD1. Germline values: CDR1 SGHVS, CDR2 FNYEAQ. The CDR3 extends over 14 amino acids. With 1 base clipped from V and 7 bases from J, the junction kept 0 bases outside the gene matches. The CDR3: CASSLGDRNSPLHF. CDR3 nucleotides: TGTGCCAGCAGCTTAGGGGACAGGAATTCACCCCTCCACTTT.

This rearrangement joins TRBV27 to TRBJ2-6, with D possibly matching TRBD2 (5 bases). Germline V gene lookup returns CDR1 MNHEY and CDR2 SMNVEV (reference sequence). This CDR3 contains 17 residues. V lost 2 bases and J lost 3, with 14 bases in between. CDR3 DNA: TGTGCCAGCAGTTTAGGTCTGCGGGTTGGTGGGGCCAACGTCCTGACTTTC. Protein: CASSLGLRVGGANVLTF.

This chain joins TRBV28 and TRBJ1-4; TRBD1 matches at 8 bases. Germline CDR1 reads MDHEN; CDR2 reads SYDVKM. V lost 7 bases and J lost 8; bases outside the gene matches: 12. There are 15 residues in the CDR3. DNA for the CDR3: TGTGCCAGCAACACGCAGGGGGCGCCTCGGGAAAAACTGTTTTTT. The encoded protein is CASNTQGAPREKLFF. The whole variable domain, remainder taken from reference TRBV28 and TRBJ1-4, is DVKVTQSSRYLVKRTGEKVFLECVQDMDHENMFWYRQDPGLGLRLIYFSYDVKMKEKGDIPEGYSVSREKKERFSLILESASTNQTSMYLCASNTQGAPREKLFFGSGTQLSVL.

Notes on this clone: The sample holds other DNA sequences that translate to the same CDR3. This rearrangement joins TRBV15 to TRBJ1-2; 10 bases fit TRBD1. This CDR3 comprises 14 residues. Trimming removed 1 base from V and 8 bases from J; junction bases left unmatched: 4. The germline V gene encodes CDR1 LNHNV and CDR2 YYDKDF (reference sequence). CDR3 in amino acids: CATSRGRQGAGYTF. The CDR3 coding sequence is TGTGCCACCAGCAGAGGACGACAGGGGGCCGGCTACACCTTC.

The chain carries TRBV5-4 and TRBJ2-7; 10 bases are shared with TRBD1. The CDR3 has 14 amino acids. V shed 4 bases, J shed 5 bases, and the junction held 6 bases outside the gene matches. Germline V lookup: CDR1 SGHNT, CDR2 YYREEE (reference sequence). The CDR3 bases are TGTGCCAGCAGCAACCTCGACAGGGGGCACGAGCAGTACTTC. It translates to CASSNLDRGHEQYF.

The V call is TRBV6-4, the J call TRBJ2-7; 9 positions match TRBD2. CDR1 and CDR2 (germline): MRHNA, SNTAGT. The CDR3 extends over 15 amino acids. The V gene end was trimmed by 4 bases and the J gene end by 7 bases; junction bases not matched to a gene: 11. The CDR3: CASSVSLAGLREQYF. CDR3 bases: TGTGCCAGCAGTGTTTCACTAGCGGGTCTGAGGGAGCAGTACTTC.

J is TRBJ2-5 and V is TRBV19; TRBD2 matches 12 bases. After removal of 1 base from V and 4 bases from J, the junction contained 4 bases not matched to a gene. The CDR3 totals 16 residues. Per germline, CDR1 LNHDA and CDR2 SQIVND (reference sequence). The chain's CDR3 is CASSIAPGLAGETQYF. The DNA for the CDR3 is TGTGCCAGTAGTATAGCTCCGGGACTAGCGGGAGAGACCCAGTACTTC.

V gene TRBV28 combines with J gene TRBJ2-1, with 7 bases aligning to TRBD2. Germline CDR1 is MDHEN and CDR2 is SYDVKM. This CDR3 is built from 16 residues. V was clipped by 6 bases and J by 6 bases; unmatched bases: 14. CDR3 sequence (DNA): TGTGCCAGCAGGGGGTCGGGGGGTTTTACTTTCAATGAGCAGTTCTTC. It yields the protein CASRGSGGFTFNEQFF.

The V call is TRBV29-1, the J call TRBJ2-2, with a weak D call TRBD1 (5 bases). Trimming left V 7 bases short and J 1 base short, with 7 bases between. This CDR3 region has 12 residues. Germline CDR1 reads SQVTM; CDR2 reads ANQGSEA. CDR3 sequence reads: CSAGQNTGELFF. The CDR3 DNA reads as TGCAGCGCCGGACAGAACACCGGGGAGCTGTTTTTT.

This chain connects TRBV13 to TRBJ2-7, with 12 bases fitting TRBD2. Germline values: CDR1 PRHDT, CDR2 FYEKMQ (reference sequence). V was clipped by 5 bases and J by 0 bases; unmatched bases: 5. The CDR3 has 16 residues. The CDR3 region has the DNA TGTGCCAGCAGCCCAAGGACTAGCGGGAACTCCTACGAGCAGTACTTC. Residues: CASSPRTSGNSYEQYF.

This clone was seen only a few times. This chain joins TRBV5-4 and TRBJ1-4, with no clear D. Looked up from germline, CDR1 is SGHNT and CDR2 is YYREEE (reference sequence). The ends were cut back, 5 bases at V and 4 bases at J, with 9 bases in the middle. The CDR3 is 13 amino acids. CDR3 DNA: TGTGCCAGCAGGTCGTCAGATAATGAAAAACTGTTTTTT. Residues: CASRSSDNEKLFF.

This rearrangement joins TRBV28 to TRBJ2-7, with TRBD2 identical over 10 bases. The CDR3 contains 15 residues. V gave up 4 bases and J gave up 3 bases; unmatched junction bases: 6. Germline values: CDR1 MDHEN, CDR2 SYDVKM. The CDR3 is CASSSVAGGLYEQYF. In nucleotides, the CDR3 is TGTGCCAGCAGTTCGGTAGCGGGGGGCCTCTACGAGCAGTACTTC.

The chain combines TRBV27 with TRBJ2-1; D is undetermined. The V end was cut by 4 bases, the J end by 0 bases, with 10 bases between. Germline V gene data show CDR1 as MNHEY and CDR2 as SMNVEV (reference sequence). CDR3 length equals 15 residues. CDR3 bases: TGTGCCAGCAGTTCGCCGCTAAGCTCCTACAATGAGCAGTTCTTC. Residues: CASSSPLSSYNEQFF.

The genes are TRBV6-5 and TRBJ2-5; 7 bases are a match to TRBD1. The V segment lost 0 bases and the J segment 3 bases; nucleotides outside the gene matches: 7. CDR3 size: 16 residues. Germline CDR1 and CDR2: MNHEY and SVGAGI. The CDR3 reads CASSYSTGTVKETQYF. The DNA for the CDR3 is TGTGCCAGCAGTTACTCAACCGGGACAGTGAAAGAGACCCAGTACTTC.

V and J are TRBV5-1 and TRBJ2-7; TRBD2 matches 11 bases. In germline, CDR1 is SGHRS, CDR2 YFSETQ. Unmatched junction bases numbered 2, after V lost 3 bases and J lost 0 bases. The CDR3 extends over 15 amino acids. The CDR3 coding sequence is TGCGCCAGCAGCTGGGGGACTAGCGGCTCCTACGAGCAGTACTTC. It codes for CASSWGTSGSYEQYF.

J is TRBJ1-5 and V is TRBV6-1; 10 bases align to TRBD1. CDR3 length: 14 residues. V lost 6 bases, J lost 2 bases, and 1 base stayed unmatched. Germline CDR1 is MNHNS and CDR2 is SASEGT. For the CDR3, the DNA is TGTGCCAGCAGGGGGACAGGGGGCAATCAGCCCCAGCATTTT. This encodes CASRGTGGNQPQHF.

The CDR3: CASSLRGRAYEQYF. The CDR3 DNA sequence: TGCGCCAGCAGCTTACGCGGGAGGGCCTACGAGCAGTACTTC. The V gene is TRBV5-1, the J gene TRBJ2-7, with TRBD2 matching over 9 bases. CDR1 and CDR2 (germline): SGHRS, YFSETQ. With 2 bases clipped from V and 2 bases from J, the junction kept 2 bases outside the gene matches. The CDR3 is 14 residues long.